A selection of T cell receptor beta chains follows, all from one sample in a study of blood T cell repertoires in COVID-19. The repertoire was sequenced with immunoSEQ multiplex PCR; TCRdb's copy has only in-frame clones and lacks some. Here the sample spans over 60,000 clones, 84% being singletons. Input material: peripheral blood. The receptors were gathered from a human donor in a cohort sampled during active COVID-19. CDR3s include the opening cysteine and the closing phenylalanine or tryptophan.

v_gene: TRBV29-1; CDR3aa: CSGTSGRTDTQYF
v_gene: TRBV2; CDR3aa: CASSQGQVMNTEAFF
v_gene: TRBV30; CDR3aa: CAWTRTDRYGYTF
v_gene: TRBV3-1/TRBV3-2; CDR3aa: CASSQVTYEQYF
v_gene: TRBV2; CDR3aa: CASSEISGERYEQYF
v_gene: TRBV11-2; CDR3aa: CASSSQGYEQYF
v_gene: TRBV6-5; CDR3aa: CASRSKMNTEAFF
v_gene: TRBV6-5; CDR3aa: CASSYQSGTEAFF
v_gene: TRBV7-8; CDR3aa: CASSPRLAGVGGEQFF
v_gene: TRBV28; CDR3aa: CASSSEKGLGYNEQFF
v_gene: TRBV5-1; CDR3aa: CASSPLGQQETQYF
v_gene: TRBV5-4; CDR3aa: CASSQSGVSSYNEQFF
v_gene: TRBV18; CDR3aa: CASSPPGGGVAQFF
v_gene: TRBV6-1; CDR3aa: CASSEMGGRETQYF
v_gene: TRBV5-6; CDR3aa: CASSTRGQGNTIYF
v_gene: TRBV6-6; CDR3aa: CASSYSSSGGLERFF
v_gene: TRBV5-6; CDR3aa: CASSYRRGEELFF
v_gene: TRBV7-2; CDR3aa: CASSQGGGGPRSYEQYF
v_gene: TRBV3-1/TRBV3-2; CDR3aa: CASSQGGQGTEAFF
v_gene: TRBV29-1; CDR3aa: CSVAKGDPNYGYTF
v_gene: TRBV5-1; CDR3aa: CASSPQGTGGSPLHF
v_gene: TRBV5-1; CDR3aa: CASSLGQGGTDTQYF
v_gene: TRBV2; CDR3aa: CASGPNTSGGDTQYF